Detailed here is one T cell receptor beta chain. Its matching antigen is unknown. This specimen belongs to a study of CXCR3-negative and CXCR3-positive naive CD8 T cells. Broader study findings: TRBV-TRBJ usage matched between naive CXCR3-negative and CXCR3-positive cells but not between memory cells.

5' RACE that incorporated UMI labels was used to prepare the TRB cDNA libraries. With the 5' RACE reads reprocessed, TCRdb shows one record per CDR3 protein and no DNA. The sample includes more than 45,000 distinct CDR3 sequences. CDR1 and CDR2 from the germline V gene are LGHNA and YSLEER. This CDR3 has 15 amino acids. This receptor was obtained from a human donor in good health. Some clones in this sample may be carry-over from other donors' samples. The rearrangement links TRBV4-3 to TRBJ1-6. Sequencing input: memory CD8+ T cells from blood. This chain's CDR3 is CASSQEQYYNSPLHF.